These 5 T cell receptor beta chains originate from one sample sequenced in a study of T cell responses to AZD1222 COVID-19 vaccine. Generated by immunoSEQ multiplex PCR, the TCRdb table keeps only in-frame clones and is missing some. The sample yields about 130,000 clones, roughly 85% seen once. Sequences were derived from peripheral blood, sampled 28 days after the second dose of the MenACWY control vaccine. These receptors were collected from an adult who received the MenACWY meningococcal vaccine as a control.

The CDR3 nucleotides are TGCGCCAGCAGCGAGGGGTCCGGTCAGCCCCAGCATTTT. Encoded protein: CASSEGSGQPQHF. J is TRBJ1-5 and V is TRBV5-1, with D possibly TRBD1 on 5 matching bases. From germline, CDR1 is SGHRS and CDR2 YFSETQ. The CDR3 length is 13 residues. V shed 4 bases and J shed 6 bases, with 11 bases lying between them. The whole variable domain, remainder taken from reference TRBV5-1 and TRBJ1-5, is KAGVTQTPRYLIKTRGQQVTLSCSPISGHRSVSWYQQTPGQGLQFLFEYFSETQRNKGNFPGRFSGRQFSNSRSEMNVSTLELGDSALYLCASSEGSGQPQHFGDGTRLSIL.

This chain connects TRBV29-1 to TRBJ2-3; 10 bases agree with TRBD2. Germline CDR1 is SQVTM and CDR2 is ANQGSEA. The V gene end was trimmed by 1 base and the J gene end by 9 bases; junction bases not matched to a gene: 10. The CDR3 sequence is 15 residues long. CDR3 loop: CSVEALSGGVFTQYF. CDR3 nucleotides: TGCAGCGTTGAAGCTCTGAGCGGGGGGGTTTTCACGCAGTATTTT.

The genes are TRBV12-3 or TRBV12-4 and TRBJ1-1, with TRBD1 matching over 7 bases. V gave up 0 bases and J gave up 9 bases; unmatched junction bases: 4. This CDR3 has 13 amino acids. The CDR3 DNA is TGTGCCAGCAGTTTAGCAGGGACAGAAAAAGCTTTCTTT. Translating gives CASSLAGTEKAFF.

The V and J genes are TRBV24-1 and TRBJ1-3; TRBD1 is a possible D gene (5 bases). V dropped 4 bases and J dropped 1 base, with 10 bases sitting between them. Germline V gene lookup returns CDR1 KGHDR and CDR2 SFDVKD. This CDR3 contains 15 residues. CDR3 in amino acids: CATSESGQSGNTIYF. The CDR3 nucleotides read TGTGCCACCAGTGAAAGTGGACAATCTGGAAACACCATATATTTT.

The rearrangement uses TRBV29-1 and TRBJ1-1; perhaps TRBD1 as D (6 bases). Germline V gives CDR1 SQVTM, CDR2 ANQGSEA. V was shortened by 6 bases and J by 6 bases, with 14 bases between the two germline ends. The CDR3 is made up of 12 amino acids. The CDR3 loop is CSVGTGKAEAFF. CDR3 coding DNA: TGCAGCGTCGGAACAGGGAAAGCTGAAGCTTTCTTT.